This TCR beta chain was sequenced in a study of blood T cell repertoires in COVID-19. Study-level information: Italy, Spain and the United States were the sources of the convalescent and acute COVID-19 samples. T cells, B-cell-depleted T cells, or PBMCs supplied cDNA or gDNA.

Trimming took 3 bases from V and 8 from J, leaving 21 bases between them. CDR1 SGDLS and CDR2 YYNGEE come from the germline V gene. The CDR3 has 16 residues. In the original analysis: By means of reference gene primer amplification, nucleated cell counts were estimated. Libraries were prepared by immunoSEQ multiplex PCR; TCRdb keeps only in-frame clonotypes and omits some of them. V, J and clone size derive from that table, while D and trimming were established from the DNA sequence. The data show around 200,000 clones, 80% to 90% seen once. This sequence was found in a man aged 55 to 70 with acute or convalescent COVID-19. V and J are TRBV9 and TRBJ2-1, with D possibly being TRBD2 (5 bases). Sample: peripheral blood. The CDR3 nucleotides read TGTGCCAGCAGCGCGTCAGCGGATGGGAAGGTGTATGAGCAGTTCTTC. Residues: CASSASADGKVYEQFF.